The entry below gives a single TCR beta chain sequence along with its context. This entry is derived from a study of blood T cell repertoires in COVID-19. Study-level background: The origin of the acute and convalescent COVID-19 samples was the United States, Italy and Spain. The cDNA or gDNA used as material had been derived from T cells, B-cell-depleted T cells, or PBMCs.

The authors' processing: Scientists estimated how many nucleated cells there were by amplifying reference gene primers. Assay used: immunoSEQ multiplex PCR; TCRdb lists only in-frame clones, some missing. V and J calls and clone size are copied from that table; D and trimming were computed from the DNA. The sample carries 60,000 to 90,000 clones, 70% to 90% recorded once. Sequenced: peripheral blood. The clonotype originates from a human donor in a cohort sampled during active COVID-19.

The CDR3 loop reads CASSTHPGRRATNEKLFF. CDR3 in DNA: TGTGCCAGCAGCACCCACCCGGGCCGCAGGGCAACTAATGAAAAACTGTTTTTT. The rearrangement uses TRBV9 and TRBJ1-4, with a weak D call TRBD1 (5 bases). CDR3 length: 18 residues. V dropped 4 bases and J dropped 0 bases, with 19 bases sitting between them. Germline V gene sequence: CDR1 SGDLS, CDR2 YYNGEE.